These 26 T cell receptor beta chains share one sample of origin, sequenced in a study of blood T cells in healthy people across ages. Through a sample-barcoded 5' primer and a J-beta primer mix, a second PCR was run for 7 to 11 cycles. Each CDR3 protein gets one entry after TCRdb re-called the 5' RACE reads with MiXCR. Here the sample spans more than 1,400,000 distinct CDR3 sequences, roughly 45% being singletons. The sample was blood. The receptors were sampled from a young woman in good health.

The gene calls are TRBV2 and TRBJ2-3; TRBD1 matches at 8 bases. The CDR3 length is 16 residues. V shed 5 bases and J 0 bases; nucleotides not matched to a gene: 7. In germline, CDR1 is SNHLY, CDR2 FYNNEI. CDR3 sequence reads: CASSSQGAASTDTQYF. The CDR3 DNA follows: TGTGCCAGCAGTAGCCAGGGGGCCGCTAGCACAGATACGCAGTATTTT.

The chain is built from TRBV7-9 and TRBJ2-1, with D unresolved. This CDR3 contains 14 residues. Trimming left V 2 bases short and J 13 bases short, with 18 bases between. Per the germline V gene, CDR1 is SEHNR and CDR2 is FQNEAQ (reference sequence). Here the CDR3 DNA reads TGTGCCAGCAGCTTATCCACGACCAGAGAGACCCAGTTCTTC. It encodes CASSLSTTRETQFF. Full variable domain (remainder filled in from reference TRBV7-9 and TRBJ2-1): DTGVSQNPRHKITKRGQNVTFRCDPISEHNRLYWYRQTLGQGPEFLTYFQNEAQLEKSRLLSDRFSAERPKGSFSTLEIQRTEQGDSAMYLCASSLSTTRETQFFGPGTRLTVL.

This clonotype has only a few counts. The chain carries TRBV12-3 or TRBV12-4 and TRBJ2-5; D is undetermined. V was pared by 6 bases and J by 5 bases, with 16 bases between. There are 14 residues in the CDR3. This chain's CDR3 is CASSTPGLGETQYF. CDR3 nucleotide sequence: TGTGCCAGCAGCACCCCCGGGTTGGGGGAGACCCAGTACTTC.

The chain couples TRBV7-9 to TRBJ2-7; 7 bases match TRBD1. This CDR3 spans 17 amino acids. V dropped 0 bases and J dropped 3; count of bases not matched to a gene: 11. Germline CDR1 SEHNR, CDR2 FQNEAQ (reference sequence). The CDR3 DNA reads TGTGCCAGCAGCTTAGCGCTGGGGACAGTCCAGAACTACGAGCAGTACTTC. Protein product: CASSLALGTVQNYEQYF.

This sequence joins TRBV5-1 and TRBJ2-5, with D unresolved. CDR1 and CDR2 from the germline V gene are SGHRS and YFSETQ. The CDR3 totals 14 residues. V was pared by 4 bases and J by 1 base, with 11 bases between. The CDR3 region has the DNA TGCGCCAGCAGCGTCGCGCAGATCCAAGAGACCCAGTACTTC. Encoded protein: CASSVAQIQETQYF.

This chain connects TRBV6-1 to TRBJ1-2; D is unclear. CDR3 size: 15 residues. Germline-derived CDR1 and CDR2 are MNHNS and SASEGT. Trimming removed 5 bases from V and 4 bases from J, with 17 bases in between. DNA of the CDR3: TGTGCCAGCAGTCCCGTGCGGATGAGCGTCTATGGCTACACCTTC. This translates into CASSPVRMSVYGYTF.

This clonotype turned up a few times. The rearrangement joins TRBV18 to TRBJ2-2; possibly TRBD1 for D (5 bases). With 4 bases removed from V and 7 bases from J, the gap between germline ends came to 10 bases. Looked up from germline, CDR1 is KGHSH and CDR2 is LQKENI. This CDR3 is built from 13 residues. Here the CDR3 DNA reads TGTGCCAGCTCACAAACGACAGACGGGGAGCTGTTTTTT. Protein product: CASSQTTDGELFF.

The CDR3 reads CSAIGGNYGYTF. As DNA, the CDR3 is TGCAGTGCCATAGGGGGGAACTATGGCTACACCTTC. The chain links TRBV20-1 to TRBJ1-2; D perhaps matches TRBD1 (6 bases). The germline CDR1 and CDR2 sequences are DFQATT and SNEGSKA (reference sequence). This CDR3 has 12 residues. Trimming left V 6 bases short and J 2 bases short, with 10 bases between.

CDR3 DNA: TGCAGTGCTAGAGATATCGTACTGGGGAACACTGAAGCTTTCTTT. Residues: CSARDIVLGNTEAFF. The rearrangement links TRBV20-1 to TRBJ1-1; D remains unclear. Germline V gene lookup returns CDR1 DFQATT and CDR2 SNEGSKA (reference sequence). The CDR3 totals 15 residues. With 0 bases removed from V and 1 base from J, the gap between germline ends came to 12 bases.

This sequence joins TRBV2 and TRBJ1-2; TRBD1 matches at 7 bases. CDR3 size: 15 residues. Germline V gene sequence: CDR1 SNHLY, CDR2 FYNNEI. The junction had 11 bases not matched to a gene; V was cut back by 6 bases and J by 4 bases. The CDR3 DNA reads TGTGCCAGCAGCTCTACTGGACAGGAGATCTATGGCTACACCTTC. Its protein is CASSSTGQEIYGYTF.

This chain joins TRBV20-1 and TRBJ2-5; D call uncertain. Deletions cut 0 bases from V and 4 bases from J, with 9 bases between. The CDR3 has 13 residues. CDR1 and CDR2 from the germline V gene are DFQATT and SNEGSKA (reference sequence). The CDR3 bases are TGCAGTGCTAGAGATAGGCACGTAGAGACCCAGTACTTC. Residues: CSARDRHVETQYF.

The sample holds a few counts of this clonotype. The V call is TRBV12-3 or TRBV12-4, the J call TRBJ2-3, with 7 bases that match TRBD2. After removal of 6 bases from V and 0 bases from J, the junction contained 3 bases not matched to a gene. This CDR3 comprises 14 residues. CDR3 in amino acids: CASRGGTSTDTQYF. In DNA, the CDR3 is TGTGCCAGCAGGGGGGGGACTAGCACAGATACGCAGTATTTT.

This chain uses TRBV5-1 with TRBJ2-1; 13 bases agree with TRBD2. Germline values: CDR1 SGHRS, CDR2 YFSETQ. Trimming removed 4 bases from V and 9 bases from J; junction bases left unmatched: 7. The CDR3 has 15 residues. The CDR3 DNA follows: TGCGCCAGCAGCCCTGATACTAGCGGGAGGGTTGAGCAGTTCTTC. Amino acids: CASSPDTSGRVEQFF. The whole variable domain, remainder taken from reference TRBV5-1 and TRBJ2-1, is KAGVTQTPRYLIKTRGQQVTLSCSPISGHRSVSWYQQTPGQGLQFLFEYFSETQRNKGNFPGRFSGRQFSNSRSEMNVSTLELGDSALYLCASSPDTSGRVEQFFGPGTRLTVL.

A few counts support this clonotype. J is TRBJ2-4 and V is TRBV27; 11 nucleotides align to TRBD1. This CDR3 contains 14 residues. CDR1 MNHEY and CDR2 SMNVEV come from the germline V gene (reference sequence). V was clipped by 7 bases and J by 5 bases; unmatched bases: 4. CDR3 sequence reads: CASTLDRGQNIQYF. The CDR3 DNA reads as TGTGCCAGCACTCTGGACAGGGGGCAAAACATTCAGTACTTC.

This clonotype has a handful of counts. The CDR3: CATSSLTPSGRAKRDTQYF. The CDR3 nucleotides read TGTGCCACCAGCAGTCTCACCCCCAGCGGGAGGGCCAAGAGAGATACGCAGTATTTT. The chain links TRBV15 to TRBJ2-3; 10 bases agree with TRBD2. The ends lost 3 bases at V and 5 bases at J; junction bases unmatched: 17. Germline values: CDR1 LNHNV, CDR2 YYDKDF (reference sequence). The CDR3 sequence is 19 residues long.

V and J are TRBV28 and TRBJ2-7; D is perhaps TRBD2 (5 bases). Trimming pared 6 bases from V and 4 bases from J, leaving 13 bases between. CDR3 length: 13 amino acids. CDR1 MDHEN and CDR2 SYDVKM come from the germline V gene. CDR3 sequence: CASRETRDYEQYF. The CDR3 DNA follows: TGTGCCAGCAGGGAAACTAGGGATTACGAGCAGTACTTC.

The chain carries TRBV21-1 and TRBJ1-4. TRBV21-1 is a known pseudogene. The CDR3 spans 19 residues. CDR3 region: CASSPYSRRGLATNEKLFF. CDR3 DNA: TGTGCCAGCAGCCCCTACTCAAGGAGGGGTCTGGCAACTAATGAAAAACTGTTTTTT.

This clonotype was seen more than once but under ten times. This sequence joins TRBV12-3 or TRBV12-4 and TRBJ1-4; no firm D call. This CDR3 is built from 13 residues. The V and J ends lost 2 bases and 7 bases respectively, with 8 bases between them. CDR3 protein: CASSLIRGEKLFF. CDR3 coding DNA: TGTGCCAGCAGTTTAATACGGGGTGAAAAACTGTTTTTT.

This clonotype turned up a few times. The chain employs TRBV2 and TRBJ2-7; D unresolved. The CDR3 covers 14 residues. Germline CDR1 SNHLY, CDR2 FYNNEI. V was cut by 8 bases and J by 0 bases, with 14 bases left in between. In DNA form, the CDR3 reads TGTGCCAGCTATAGACCTTCAGACTCCTACGAGCAGTACTTC. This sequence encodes CASYRPSDSYEQYF.

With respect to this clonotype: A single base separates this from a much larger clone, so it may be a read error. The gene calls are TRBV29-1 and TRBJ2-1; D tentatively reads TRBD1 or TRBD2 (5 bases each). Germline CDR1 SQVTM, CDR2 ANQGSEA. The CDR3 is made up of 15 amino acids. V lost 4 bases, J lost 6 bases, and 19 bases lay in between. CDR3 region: CSVAGTLWSSNEQFF. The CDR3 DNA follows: TGCAGCGTTGCCGGGACCCTTTGGAGTAGCAATGAGCAGTTCTTC.

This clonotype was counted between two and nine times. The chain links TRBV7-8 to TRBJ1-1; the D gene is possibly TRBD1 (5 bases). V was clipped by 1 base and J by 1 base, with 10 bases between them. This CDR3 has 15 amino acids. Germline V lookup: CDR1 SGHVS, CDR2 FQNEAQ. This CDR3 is CASSLVLGGNTEAFF. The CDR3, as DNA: TGTGCCAGCAGCTTAGTCCTGGGGGGGAACACTGAAGCTTTCTTT.

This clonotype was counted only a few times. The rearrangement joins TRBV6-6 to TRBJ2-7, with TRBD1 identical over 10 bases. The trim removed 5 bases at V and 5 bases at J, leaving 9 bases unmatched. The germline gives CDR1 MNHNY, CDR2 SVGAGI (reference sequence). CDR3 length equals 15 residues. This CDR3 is CASSRTATGGDEQYF. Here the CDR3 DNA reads TGTGCCAGCAGTCGAACCGCGACAGGGGGCGACGAGCAGTACTTC.

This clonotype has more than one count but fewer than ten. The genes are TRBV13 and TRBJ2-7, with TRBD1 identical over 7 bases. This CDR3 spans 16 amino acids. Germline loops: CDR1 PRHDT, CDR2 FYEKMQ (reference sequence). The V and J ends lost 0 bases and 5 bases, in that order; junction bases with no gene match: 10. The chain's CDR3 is CASSLGEVTGRHEQYF. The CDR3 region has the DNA TGTGCCAGCAGCTTAGGCGAAGTGACAGGGCGGCACGAGCAGTACTTC.

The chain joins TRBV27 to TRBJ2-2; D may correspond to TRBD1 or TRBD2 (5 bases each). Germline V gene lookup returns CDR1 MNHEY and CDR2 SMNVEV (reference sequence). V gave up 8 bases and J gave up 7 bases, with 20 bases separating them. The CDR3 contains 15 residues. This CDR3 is CASQPGSGRGGELFF. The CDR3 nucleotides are TGTGCCAGCCAACCCGGGTCGGGACGAGGCGGGGAGCTGTTTTTT.

The CDR3 region has the DNA TGTGCCAGCAGCTTAGCACAGGGGAGCAATCAGCCCCAGCATTTT. This gives the protein CASSLAQGSNQPQHF. This chain connects TRBV7-9 to TRBJ1-5, with TRBD1 matching 7 bases. The V segment lost 0 bases and the J segment 1 base; nucleotides outside the gene matches: 0. Germline-derived CDR1 and CDR2 are SEHNR and FQNEAQ (reference sequence). The CDR3 is 15 amino acids.

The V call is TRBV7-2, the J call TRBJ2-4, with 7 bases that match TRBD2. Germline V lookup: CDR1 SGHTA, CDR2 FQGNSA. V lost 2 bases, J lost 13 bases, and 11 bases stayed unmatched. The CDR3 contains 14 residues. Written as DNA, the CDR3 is TGTGCCAGCAGCTTATTGGGAGGGGCGGATGAGCAGTACTTC. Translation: CASSLLGGADEQYF.